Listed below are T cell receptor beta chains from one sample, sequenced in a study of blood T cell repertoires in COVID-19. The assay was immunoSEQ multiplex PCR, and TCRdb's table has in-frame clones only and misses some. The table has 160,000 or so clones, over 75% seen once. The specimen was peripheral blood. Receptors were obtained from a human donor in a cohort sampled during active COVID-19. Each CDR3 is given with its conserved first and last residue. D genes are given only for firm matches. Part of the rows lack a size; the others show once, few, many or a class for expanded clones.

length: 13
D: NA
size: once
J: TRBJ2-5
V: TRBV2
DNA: TGTGCCAGCATGGGCGGGGTTGGAGAGACCCAGTACTTC
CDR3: CASMGGVGETQYF

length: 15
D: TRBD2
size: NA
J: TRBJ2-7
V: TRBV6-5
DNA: TGTGCCAGCAGTTACTCGGTAGCGGGCTCCTACGAGCAGTACTTC
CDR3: CASSYSVAGSYEQYF

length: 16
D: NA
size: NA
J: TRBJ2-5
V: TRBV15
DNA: TGTGCCACCAGCACTTATGGTCTGGGGCACCAAGAGACCCAGTACTTC
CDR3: CATSTYGLGHQETQYF

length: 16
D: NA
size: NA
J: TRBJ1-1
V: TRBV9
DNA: TGTGCCAGCAGCCCGTATTTGGGCAGAATGAACACTGAAGCTTTCTTT
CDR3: CASSPYLGRMNTEAFF

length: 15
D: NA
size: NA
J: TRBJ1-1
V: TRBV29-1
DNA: TGCAGCGTTGACAGGGTCAACTCCCTGGGCGCTGAAGCTTTCTTT
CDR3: CSVDRVNSLGAEAFF

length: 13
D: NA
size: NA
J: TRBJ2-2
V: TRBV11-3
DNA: TGTGCCAGCAGCTTAGATCGAGCCGGGGAGCTGTTTTTT
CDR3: CASSLDRAGELFF

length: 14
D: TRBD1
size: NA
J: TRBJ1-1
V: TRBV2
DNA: TGTGCCAGCAGCGCGGACAGGGTGGACACTGAAGCTTTCTTT
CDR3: CASSADRVDTEAFF

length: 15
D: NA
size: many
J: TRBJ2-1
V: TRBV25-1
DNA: TGTGCCAGCAGTGGCTTGACTAGCTCCTACAATGAGCAGTTCTTC
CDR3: CASSGLTSSYNEQFF

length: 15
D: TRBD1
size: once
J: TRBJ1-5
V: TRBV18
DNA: TGTGCCAGCTCACCACCCGCCCAGGGGGGTCAGCCCCAGCATTTT
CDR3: CASSPPAQGGQPQHF

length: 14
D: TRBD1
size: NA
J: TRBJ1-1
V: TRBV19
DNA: TGTGCCAGTAGTGTGACAGGGGGGGACACTGAAGCTTTCTTT
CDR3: CASSVTGGDTEAFF

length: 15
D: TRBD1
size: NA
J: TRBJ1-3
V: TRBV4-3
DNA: TGCGCCAGCAGCCAAGCCACAGGGGGCTTGAACACCATATATTTT
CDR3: CASSQATGGLNTIYF

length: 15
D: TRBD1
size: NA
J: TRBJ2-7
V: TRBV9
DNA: TGTGCCAGCAGCCCTAGGGACAGAACCATCTACGAGCAGTACTTC
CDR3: CASSPRDRTIYEQYF

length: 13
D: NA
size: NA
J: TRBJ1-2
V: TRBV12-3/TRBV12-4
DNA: TGTGCCAGCAGTTTAGGGGGGGAGCGTGGCTACACCTTC
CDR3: CASSLGGERGYTF

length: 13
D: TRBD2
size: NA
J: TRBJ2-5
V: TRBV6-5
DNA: TGTGCCAGCAGAACACCGGGACTAGCGGAAGAGTACTTC
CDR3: CASRTPGLAEEYF

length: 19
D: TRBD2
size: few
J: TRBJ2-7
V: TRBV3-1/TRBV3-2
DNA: TGTGCCAGCAGCCAAGATGGTCCCGCAGCTAGCGGGAGGATCTACGAGCAGTACTTC
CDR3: CASSQDGPAASGRIYEQYF

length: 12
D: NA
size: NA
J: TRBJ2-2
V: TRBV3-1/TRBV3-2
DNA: TGTGCCAGCAGCCTCCCGGCCGGGGAGCTGTTTTTT
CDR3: CASSLPAGELFF